These 26 T cell receptor beta chains came from one sample sequenced in a study of human T cells and chemical hapten exposure. Stated time point: patch test 3, about 24 weeks after DPC sensitization. Treatment given: therapeutic diphenylcyclopropenone sensitization with weekly scalp DPC. TCRdb itself ran the RACE reads through MiXCR, one entry per CDR3 protein. The sample has roughly 50,000 distinct CDR3 sequences; approximately 9.9% are singletons. The sequences come from whole blood, collected in connection with sensitization to the hapten diphenylcyclopropenone (DPC). These receptors came from a woman between 40 and 55 years old with alopecia areata. Some clones in this sample may be carry-over from other donors' samples.

This clonotype appeared a few times. The rearrangement links TRBV4-1 to TRBJ2-7; 7 nucleotides align to TRBD1. The V gene end was trimmed by 3 bases and the J gene end by 4 bases; junction bases not matched to a gene: 3. The CDR3 length is 13 residues. Germline lookup yields CDR1 MGHRA and CDR2 YSYEKL. CDR3 loop: CASSHPGGYEQYF. CDR3 coding DNA: TGCGCCAGCAGCCATCCAGGGGGTTACGAGCAGTACTTC.

The chain recombines TRBV18 with TRBJ1-1; D is unclear. Germline V gene sequence: CDR1 KGHSH, CDR2 LQKENI. This CDR3 region has 12 residues. V gave up 3 bases and J gave up 7 bases, with 9 bases separating them. The CDR3 here is CASSPYSLEAFF. CDR3 nucleotide sequence: TGTGCCAGCTCACCTTATTCCCTTGAAGCTTTCTTT.

This clonotype was seen repeatedly, ten times or more. The chain carries TRBV12-3 or TRBV12-4 and TRBJ2-5; 10 bases are shared with TRBD2. V shed 6 bases and J 5 bases; nucleotides not matched to a gene: 9. This CDR3 is built from 15 residues. The CDR3 nucleotides read TGTGCCAGCAGCAAAAGCGGGGGGGCCACGGAGACCCAGTACTTC. It is translated as CASSKSGGATETQYF.

There are many counts of this clonotype. This chain uses TRBV4-3 with TRBJ2-3; D might be TRBD1 (6 bases). The V gene's germline CDR1 is LGHNA and CDR2 YSLEER. Trimming pared 5 bases from V and 2 bases from J, leaving 14 bases between. This CDR3 spans 15 amino acids. CDR3 bases: TGCGCCAGCAGCTCACAGGGCCACGACACAGATACGCAGTATTTT. Its protein is CASSSQGHDTDTQYF.

This chain links TRBV29-1 with TRBJ2-1, with 8 bases aligning to TRBD1. After removal of 3 bases from V and 7 bases from J, the junction contained 2 bases not matched to a gene. Germline V gene sequence: CDR1 SQVTM, CDR2 ANQGSEA. CDR3 length equals 12 residues. The CDR3 sequence is CSVERTGNEQFF. DNA of the CDR3: TGCAGCGTTGAGCGGACAGGGAATGAGCAGTTCTTC.

This chain's CDR3 is CASSLVQGSHNEQFF. DNA of the CDR3: TGCGCCAGCAGCTTGGTACAGGGATCACACAATGAGCAGTTCTTC. This chain joins TRBV5-1 and TRBJ2-1, with a possible D match to TRBD1 (6 bases). The CDR3 loop spans 15 amino acids. The V gene's germline CDR1 is SGHRS and CDR2 YFSETQ. V lost 0 bases to trimming and J lost 5 bases, with 12 bases between them.

This chain uses TRBV19 with TRBJ1-6; possible D gene TRBD1, 5 bases. Trimming cost V 4 bases and J 9 bases, with 19 bases left between them. This CDR3 contains 16 residues. Germline V CDR1 and CDR2: LNHDA, SQIVND (reference sequence). CDR3 loop: CASSRGRDLKSSPLHF. The DNA for the CDR3 is TGTGCCAGTAGTAGGGGCCGGGACCTCAAGTCTTCACCCCTCCACTTT. The complete variable domain, with remaining parts taken from reference TRBV19 and TRBJ1-6, reads DGGITQSPKYLFRKEGQNVTLSCEQNLNHDAMYWYRQDPGQGLRLIYYSQIVNDFQKGDIAEGYSVSREKKESFPLTVTSAQKNPTAFYLCASSRGRDLKSSPLHFGNGTRLTVT.

Only a few counts were recorded for this clonotype. This chain uses TRBV27 with TRBJ2-7, with D possibly being TRBD1 (5 bases). The CDR3 is made up of 15 amino acids. Germline lookup yields CDR1 MNHEY and CDR2 SMNVEV (reference sequence). The V and J ends lost 2 bases and 2 bases respectively, with 13 bases between them. DNA for the CDR3: TGTGCCAGCAGTTTAGGCGAGACAGCAGCCTACGAGCAGTACTTC. As protein: CASSLGETAAYEQYF.

The chain employs TRBV11-2 and TRBJ2-3; D unclear. The CDR3 is made up of 13 amino acids. Germline CDR1 and CDR2: SGHAT and FQNNGV. Trimming removed 3 bases from V and 0 bases from J, with 4 bases in between. CDR3 in amino acids: CASSFPSTDTQYF. In DNA form, the CDR3 reads TGTGCCAGCAGCTTCCCTAGCACAGATACGCAGTATTTT.

There are a few counts of this clonotype. CDR3 in amino acids: CASSQTQDQPQHF. In DNA, the CDR3 is TGCGCCAGCAGCCAAACCCAGGATCAGCCCCAGCATTTT. The V and J genes are TRBV4-1 and TRBJ1-5; D is unresolved. Between the trimmed V and J ends, which lost 2 bases and 5 bases, there was a span of 7 bases. The CDR3 is 13 residues long. Germline loops: CDR1 MGHRA, CDR2 YSYEKL.

The V and J genes are TRBV7-2 and TRBJ2-3, with D possibly being TRBD2 (7 bases). The CDR3 runs 16 residues. Trimming left V 5 bases short and J 6 bases short, with 21 bases between. Per the germline V gene, CDR1 is SGHTA and CDR2 is FQGNSA. This CDR3 reads CASSLLGGGGWDTQYF. Here the CDR3 DNA reads TGTGCCAGCAGCCTCCTGGGGGGAGGGGGTTGGGATACGCAGTATTTT.

This clonotype was seen ten or more times. The chain joins TRBV7-6 to TRBJ2-2; D remains unclear. The V gene's germline CDR1 is SGHVS and CDR2 FNYEAQ. The CDR3 consists of 15 residues. V gave up 1 base and J gave up 3 bases, with 9 bases separating them. Here the CDR3 reads CASSLEVRDTGELFF. The CDR3 DNA reads as TGTGCCAGCAGCTTAGAGGTCCGCGACACCGGGGAGCTGTTTTTT.

The rearrangement uses TRBV7-9 and TRBJ2-5, with 8 bases matching TRBD2. Germline lookup yields CDR1 SEHNR and CDR2 FQNEAQ (reference sequence). This CDR3 spans 18 amino acids. Unmatched junction bases numbered 19, after V lost 5 bases and J lost 5 bases. This CDR3 reads CASSNLRGRAGASETQYF. The CDR3 coding sequence is TGTGCCAGCAGCAACCTACGGGGGAGAGCGGGAGCTTCGGAGACCCAGTACTTC. Together with reference TRBV7-9 and TRBJ2-5, the CDR3 gives the full variable domain: DTGVSQNPRHKITKRGQNVTFRCDPISEHNRLYWYRQTLGQGPEFLTYFQNEAQLEKSRLLSDRFSAERPKGSFSTLEIQRTEQGDSAMYLCASSNLRGRAGASETQYFGPGTRLLVL.

This clonotype was recorded at least ten times. This sequence joins TRBV11-1 and TRBJ1-1, with TRBD1 matching over 8 bases. CDR1 is SGHAT, CDR2 FQDESV, per germline (reference sequence). The CDR3 runs to 15 residues. V gave up 7 bases and J gave up 7 bases; unmatched junction bases: 14. The CDR3 DNA is TGTGCCAGCACGCTCGCAGGGGGCAGCGGTAGTGAAGCTTTCTTT. It specifies CASTLAGGSGSEAFF.

This clonotype occurred many times. This sequence joins TRBV10-2 and TRBJ1-6, with TRBD1 matching over 7 bases. Per the germline V gene, CDR1 is WSHSY and CDR2 is SAAADI. This CDR3 has 18 amino acids. V lost 2 bases to trimming and J lost 9 bases; unmatched junction nucleotides: 16. CDR3 loop: CASSEGDSWGYIFSPLHF. In DNA, the CDR3 is TGCGCCAGCAGTGAGGGGGACAGCTGGGGATATATCTTTTCACCCCTCCACTTT.

This clonotype was seen a few times. The gene calls are TRBV2 and TRBJ2-7; tentatively, D is TRBD1 (6 bases). Germline loops: CDR1 SNHLY, CDR2 FYNNEI. V lost 6 bases to trimming and J lost 4 bases, with 22 bases between them. The CDR3 consists of 16 residues. The chain's CDR3 is CASRAVPGQGNYEQYF. The CDR3 bases are TGTGCCAGCAGAGCCGTCCCGGGGCAGGGGAATTACGAGCAGTACTTC. Looking up the rest from reference TRBV2 and TRBJ2-7 gives the full variable domain: EPEVTQTPSHQVTQMGQEVILRCVPISNHLYFYWYRQILGQKVEFLVSFYNNEISEKSEIFDDQFSVERPDGSNFTLKIRSTKLEDSAMYFCASRAVPGQGNYEQYFGPGTRLTVT.

This clonotype was observed a few times. Here the CDR3 reads CASSSGVDTEAFF. The CDR3 coding sequence is TGTGCCAGCAGCTCAGGGGTGGACACTGAAGCTTTCTTT. The J gene is TRBJ1-1, the V gene TRBV7-6; TRBD1 is a possible D gene (6 bases). CDR1 SGHVS and CDR2 FNYEAQ come from the germline V gene. CDR3 size: 13 residues. Trimming removed 4 bases at V and 3 bases at J, with 9 bases between.

This clonotype is medium-sized (0.01 to 0.1%). The V gene is TRBV11-2, the J gene TRBJ1-2; D remains unclear. CDR1 SGHAT and CDR2 FQNNGV come from the germline V gene. V was cut by 5 bases and J by 4 bases, with 5 bases left in between. This CDR3 spans 11 amino acids. The CDR3 DNA follows: TGTGCCAGCAGCGTCACCTATGGCTACACCTTC. This codes for CASSVTYGYTF.

This clonotype was seen repeatedly, ten times or more. The rearrangement uses TRBV25-1 and TRBJ2-4; no definite D call. The germline CDR1 and CDR2 sequences are MGHDK and SYGVNS. V was pared by 4 bases and J by 7 bases, with 8 bases between. The CDR3 covers 12 residues. The DNA for the CDR3 is TGTGCCAGCAGTGGAAATCGGAACATTCAGTACTTC. The encoded protein is CASSGNRNIQYF.

The chain uses TRBV18 and TRBJ2-7; D remains ambiguous. The CDR3 is 11 amino acids. Deletions cut 6 bases from V and 5 bases from J, with 8 bases between. Germline V gives CDR1 KGHSH, CDR2 LQKENI. The CDR3 DNA reads as TGTGCCAGCTCGAAGTCCAACGAGCAGTACTTC. It codes for CASSKSNEQYF.

In its sample, this clonotype was seen a few times. The J gene is TRBJ1-1, the V gene TRBV28; D is possibly TRBD1 (6 bases). The CDR3 consists of 12 residues. From germline, CDR1 is MDHEN and CDR2 SYDVKM. V was cut by 5 bases and J by 5 bases, with 9 bases left in between. CDR3 protein: CASSPGQTEAFF. The CDR3 coding sequence is TGTGCCAGCAGTCCCGGACAGACTGAAGCTTTCTTT.

This clonotype was seen more than once but under ten times. This chain joins TRBV11-3 and TRBJ2-1; 7 positions agree with TRBD2. V lost 3 bases and J lost 8; bases outside the gene matches: 13. There are 16 residues in the CDR3. Germline assignment: CDR1 SGHNT and CDR2 YENEEA. The DNA for the CDR3 is TGTGCCAGCAGCTTGGGGCAGCGGGGCACAAACGATGAGCAGTTCTTC. Translated, it gives CASSLGQRGTNDEQFF.

This clonotype has only a few counts. The V and J genes are TRBV18 and TRBJ2-7, with TRBD1 identical over 9 bases. CDR1 and CDR2 (germline): KGHSH, LQKENI. The J segment lost 4 bases and the V segment lost 0 bases, leaving 4 bases of the junction unmatched. The CDR3 is 15 amino acids. For the CDR3, the DNA is TGTGCCAGCTCACCACCCACAGGGGGCTTGTACGAGCAGTACTTC. As protein: CASSPPTGGLYEQYF.

V and J are TRBV27 and TRBJ2-3; D possibly corresponds to TRBD2 (6 bases). Deletions cut 2 bases from V and 4 bases from J, with 16 bases between. This CDR3 spans 16 amino acids. Germline V lookup: CDR1 MNHEY, CDR2 SMNVEV (reference sequence). The CDR3 DNA is TGTGCCAGCAGTTTAAGTGGGGGGAGTATTGCAGATACGCAGTATTTT. It is translated as CASSLSGGSIADTQYF.

This chain joins TRBV7-3 and TRBJ1-1; D is unclear. The CDR3 runs 16 residues. V was pared by 2 bases and J by 4 bases, with 17 bases between. Per germline, CDR1 SGHTA and CDR2 FQGTGA. For the CDR3, the DNA is TGTGCCAGCAGCTTAGGTCCAGTCCGGTCGAGCACTGAAGCTTTCTTT. Protein sequence: CASSLGPVRSSTEAFF.

The sample holds many counts of this clonotype. The chain combines TRBV2 with TRBJ2-1; perhaps TRBD2 as D (6 bases). Germline CDR1 and CDR2: SNHLY and FYNNEI. V dropped 4 bases and J dropped 4 bases, with 17 bases sitting between them. This CDR3 spans 16 amino acids. CDR3 protein: CASSAGWDWGYNEQFF. The CDR3 DNA reads as TGTGCCAGCAGTGCGGGTTGGGACTGGGGTTACAATGAGCAGTTCTTC.